The sequence of this TCR beta chain was determined in a study of T cell responses to AZD1222 COVID-19 vaccine. The V end was cut by 6 bases, the J end by 11 bases, with 22 bases between. The V gene's germline CDR1 is KGHSH and CDR2 LQKENI. The CDR3 covers 14 residues. TCRdb's table, derived via immunoSEQ multiplex PCR, lists solely in-frame clones and lacks some. The table has 250,000 to 300,000 clones, almost 95% seen once. This chain links TRBV18 with TRBJ1-1; D perhaps matches TRBD1 (5 bases). The TCR sequence derives from an adult who received the AZD1222 COVID-19 vaccine. The sequencing used peripheral blood, collected 28 days after the second AZD1222 dose. CDR3 in amino acids: CASSLNIEGDRAFF. The CDR3 bases are TGTGCCAGCTCCCTTAACATAGAAGGGGATCGGGCTTTCTTT.